These T cell receptor beta chains were read from a single sample in a study of blood T cell repertoires in COVID-19. The repertoire was sequenced with immunoSEQ multiplex PCR; TCRdb's copy has only in-frame clones and lacks some. This sample has 50,000 to 75,000 clones, with around 70% found just once. Sequencing was performed on peripheral blood. All receptors come from a woman in her forties or fifties with active or convalescent COVID-19. Each CDR3 is given with its conserved first and last residue. The D gene is left open where the match is weak. Clone sizes are given selectively: once, few, many, or a class where the clone is expanded.

j_call clone_size v_call d_call cdr3_aa cdr3_nt
TRBJ1-2 few TRBV7-6 - CASSPGNNYGYTF TGTGCCAGCAGCCCCGGGAACAACTATGGCTACACCTTC
TRBJ1-1 - TRBV3-1/TRBV3-2 - CASSQRGGTEAFF TGTGCCAGCAGCCAAAGGGGGGGCACTGAAGCTTTCTTT
TRBJ1-1 - TRBV25-1 - CASGLGRNTEAFF TGTGCCAGCGGCTTGGGCCGGAACACTGAAGCTTTCTTT
TRBJ2-3 - TRBV10-3 TRBD2 CAISLAGDSDTQYF TGTGCCATCAGTCTAGCGGGAGATTCAGATACGCAGTATTTT
TRBJ2-1 - TRBV11-2 TRBD2 CASSLGGAGDEQFF TGTGCCAGCAGCTTAGGAGGGGCGGGAGATGAGCAGTTCTTC
TRBJ1-6 - TRBV18 TRBD1 CASSPVTGTGSPLHF TGTGCCAGCTCACCAGTGACAGGGACGGGTTCACCCCTCCACTTT
TRBJ1-4 once TRBV28 - CASRLRQDYATNEKLFF TGTGCCAGCAGACTCCGACAGGATTATGCAACTAATGAAAAACTGTTTTTT
TRBJ2-7 - TRBV19 TRBD2 CASSISGRADYEQYF TGTGCCAGTAGTATTAGCGGGAGGGCCGACTACGAGCAGTACTTC
TRBJ2-1 - TRBV5-6 TRBD2 CASRRTSVDEQFF TGTGCCAGCAGGCGTACTAGCGTGGATGAGCAGTTCTTC
TRBJ2-3 once TRBV3-1/TRBV3-2 TRBD2 CASSQGGPGLAGDTQYF TGTGCCAGCAGCCAAGGGGGCCCGGGACTAGCGGGAGATACGCAGTATTTT
TRBJ2-7 - TRBV28 - CASSSPGTHDYEQYF TGTGCCAGCAGTTCACCCGGGACTCACGATTACGAGCAGTACTTC
TRBJ2-5 - TRBV10-3 - CAISEYRGGQETQYF TGTGCCATCAGTGAGTACAGGGGAGGCCAAGAGACCCAGTACTTC
TRBJ2-1 - TRBV5-1 TRBD2 CASSSVSGMGEQFF TGCGCCAGCAGCTCAGTAAGCGGGATGGGTGAGCAGTTCTTC
TRBJ1-1 - TRBV7-9 - CASSLGQMNTEAFF TGTGCCAGCAGCTTAGGACAGATGAACACTGAAGCTTTCTTT
TRBJ1-2 few TRBV6-6 - CASRQGNYGYTF TGTGCCAGCAGACAGGGTAACTATGGCTACACCTTC
TRBJ1-6 - TRBV7-9 TRBD1 CASSSSGQGAINSPLHF TGTGCCAGCAGCTCGTCGGGACAGGGGGCGATTAATTCACCCCTCCACTTT
TRBJ2-3 - TRBV29-1 TRBD2 CSVGHSSGSTDTQYF TGCAGCGTTGGACACTCTAGCGGGAGTACAGATACGCAGTATTTT